This TCR beta chain was documented in a study of T-cell memory formation after mild COVID-19. Study information: TCR clustering was largely donor specific. Regarding the study as a whole: Contracting clones from day 15 to 85 had balanced CD4/CD8; later expanders favoured CD4+.

TCR alpha and TCR beta cDNA libraries carrying sample barcodes and UMIs came from 5'RACE with constant-segment primers. TCRdb ran MiXCR on the 5' RACE reads and lists one entry per CDR3 protein. Among 75,000 to 90,000 distinct CDR3 sequences listed, over 11% were seen once. CDR1 and CDR2 (germline): LGHNA, YSLEER. CDR3 size: 16 residues. The germline V and J ends were trimmed by 0 bases and 4 bases, with 13 bases remaining between them. To note about this clonotype: Its antigen is unknown.

The chain recombines TRBV4-3 with TRBJ1-5; TRBD1 might be the D (6 bases). Sequencing was done on a sample of PBMCs or a T cell subset sorted from them (not recorded which). This TCR derives from an adult woman who had mild COVID-19 (a few samples of this study predate the infection). Cell type and time point are not known. DNA of the CDR3: TGCGCCAGCAGCCAAGATCCACAAGGGGGTAATCAGCCCCAGCATTTT. Protein product: CASSQDPQGGNQPQHF.